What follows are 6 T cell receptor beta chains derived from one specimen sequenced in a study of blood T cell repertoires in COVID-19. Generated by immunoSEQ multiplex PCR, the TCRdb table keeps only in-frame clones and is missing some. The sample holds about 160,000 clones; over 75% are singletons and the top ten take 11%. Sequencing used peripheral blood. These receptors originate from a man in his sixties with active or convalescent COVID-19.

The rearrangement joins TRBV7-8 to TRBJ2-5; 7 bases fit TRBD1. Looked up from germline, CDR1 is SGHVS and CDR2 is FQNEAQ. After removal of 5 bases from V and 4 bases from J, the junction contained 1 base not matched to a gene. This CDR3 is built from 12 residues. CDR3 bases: TGTGCCAGCAGCCGGGACAGAGAGACCCAGTACTTC. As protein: CASSRDRETQYF. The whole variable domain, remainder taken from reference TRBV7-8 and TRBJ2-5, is GAGVSQSPRYKVAKRGQDVALRCDPISGHVSLFWYQQALGQGPEFLTYFQNEAQLDKSGLPSDRFFAERPEGSVSTLKIQRTQQEDSAVYLCASSRDRETQYFGPGTRLLVL.

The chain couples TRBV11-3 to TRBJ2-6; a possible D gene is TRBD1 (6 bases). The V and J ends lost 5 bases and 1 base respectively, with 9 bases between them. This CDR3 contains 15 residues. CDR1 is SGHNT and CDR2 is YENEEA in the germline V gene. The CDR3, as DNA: TGTGCCAGCAGCGAAGGGGGATCTGGGGCCAACGTCCTGACTTTC. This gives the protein CASSEGGSGANVLTF.

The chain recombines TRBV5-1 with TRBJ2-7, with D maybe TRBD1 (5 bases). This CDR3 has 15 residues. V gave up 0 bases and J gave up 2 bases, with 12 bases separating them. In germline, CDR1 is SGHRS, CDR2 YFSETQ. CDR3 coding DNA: TGCGCCAGCAGCTTGGCGACAGACCCAACCTACGAGCAGTACTTC. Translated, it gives CASSLATDPTYEQYF.

The CDR3 loop is CASSGITGGPLYSNQPQHF. The CDR3 DNA reads TGTGCCAGCAGCGGAATAACAGGGGGCCCCTTATATAGCAATCAGCCCCAGCATTTT. V usage is TRBV11-2 and J usage is TRBJ1-5, with TRBD1 matching 9 bases. Trimming at V came to 5 bases and at J to 0 bases, leaving 14 bases not matched to a gene. From germline, CDR1 is SGHAT and CDR2 FQNNGV. The CDR3 extends over 19 amino acids.

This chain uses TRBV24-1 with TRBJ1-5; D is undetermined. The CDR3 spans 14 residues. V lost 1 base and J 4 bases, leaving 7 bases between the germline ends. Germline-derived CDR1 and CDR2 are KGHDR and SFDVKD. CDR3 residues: CATSDFSLNQPQHF. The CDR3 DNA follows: TGTGCCACCAGTGATTTTTCCCTTAATCAGCCCCAGCATTTT.

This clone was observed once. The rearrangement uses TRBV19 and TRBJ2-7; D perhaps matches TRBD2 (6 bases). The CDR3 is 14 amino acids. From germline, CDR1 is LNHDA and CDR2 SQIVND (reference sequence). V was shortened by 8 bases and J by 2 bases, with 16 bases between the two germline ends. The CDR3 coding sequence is TGTGCCAGTCGTCTGCGGGGTAATACCTACGAGCAGTACTTC. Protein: CASRLRGNTYEQYF.